The TCR beta chain under discussion was sequenced for a study of T cell responses to AZD1222 COVID-19 vaccine. Only in-frame clones appear in the TCRdb table, and some are missing; sequencing was by immunoSEQ multiplex PCR. The top ten clones hold roughly a tenth of a sample with roughly 180,000 clones, 94% of them seen once. The receptor comes from an adult in good health. Sample: peripheral blood, taken on day 0 of AZD1222 vaccination.

CDR3 in amino acids: CASSPGRRLAGGRTGELFF. For the CDR3, the DNA is TGTGCCAGCAGCCCAGGAAGGAGACTAGCGGGAGGGCGCACCGGGGAGCTGTTTTTT. The V call is TRBV3-1 (or the pseudogene TRBV3-2), the J call TRBJ2-2; 14 positions agree with TRBD2. The V gene's germline CDR1 is LGHDT and CDR2 YNNKEL (reference sequence). The CDR3 runs to 19 residues. V lost 4 bases and J lost 4; bases outside the gene matches: 11.